This T cell receptor beta chain was identified during a study of cytomegalovirus exposure and HLA in healthy donors. Study-wide findings and caveats: Reportedly, cytomegalovirus status was diagnosed with high sensitivity and specificity. A further, later analysis showed that HLA-associated TCR beta chains (compared with equally common others) were more clonally expanded. The authors enumerated 164 TCR beta chains as linked to cytomegalovirus.

Concerning this clone: Its target is unknown.

Amplification used 60 Vbeta primers and 13 Jbeta primers. In the source study's methods: Unique TCR beta chains numbered about 72 million in a later analysis, with around 10 million shared. TCRdb's table, derived via immunoSEQ multiplex PCR, lists solely in-frame clones and lacks some. The DNA was the basis for D and trimming; V, J and clone size are from that table. The sample yields 130,000 to 150,000 clones, 80% seen once. The sample comprised PBMCs. The receptor was isolated from a man in his forties in good health and CMV-seronegative.

CDR3 protein: CASSCRLGYSNQPQHF. The CDR3, as DNA: TGTGCCAGCAGTTGCAGACTTGGATATAGCAATCAGCCCCAGCATTTT. The chain joins TRBV6-7 to TRBJ1-5, with D uncertain. TRBV6-7 carries the ORF label, with uncertain function. V was cut by 4 bases and J by 0 bases, with 13 bases left in between. The CDR3 totals 16 residues.